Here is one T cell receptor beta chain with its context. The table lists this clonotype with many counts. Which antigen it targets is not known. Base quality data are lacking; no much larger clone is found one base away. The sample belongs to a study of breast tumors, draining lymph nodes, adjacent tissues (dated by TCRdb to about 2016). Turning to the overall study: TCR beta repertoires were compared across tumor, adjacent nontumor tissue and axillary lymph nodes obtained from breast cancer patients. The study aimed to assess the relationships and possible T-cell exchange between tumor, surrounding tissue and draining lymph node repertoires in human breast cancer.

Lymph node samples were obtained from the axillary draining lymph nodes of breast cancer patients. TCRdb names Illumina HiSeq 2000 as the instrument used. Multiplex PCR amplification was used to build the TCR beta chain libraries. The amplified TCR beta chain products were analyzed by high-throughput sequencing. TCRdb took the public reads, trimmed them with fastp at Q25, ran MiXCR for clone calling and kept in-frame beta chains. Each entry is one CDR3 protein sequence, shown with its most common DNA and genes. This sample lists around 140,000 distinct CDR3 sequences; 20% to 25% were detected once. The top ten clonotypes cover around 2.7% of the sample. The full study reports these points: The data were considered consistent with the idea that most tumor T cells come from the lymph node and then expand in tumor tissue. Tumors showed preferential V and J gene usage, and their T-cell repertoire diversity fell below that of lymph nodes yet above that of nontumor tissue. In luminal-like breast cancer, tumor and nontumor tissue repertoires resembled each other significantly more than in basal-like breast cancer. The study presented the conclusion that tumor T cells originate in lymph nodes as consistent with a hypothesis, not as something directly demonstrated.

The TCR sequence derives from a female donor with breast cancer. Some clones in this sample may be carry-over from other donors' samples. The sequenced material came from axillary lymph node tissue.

In nucleotides, the sequence is TGTGCCAGCAGCTTCGGCTGGGAGGATACGCAGTATTTT. Its product reads: CASSFGWEDTQYF. The chain is assembled from TRBV7-2 and TRBJ2-3; the D gene is perhaps TRBD2, from 5 matching bases. Inclusive of the bounding cysteine and phenylalanine, the CDR3 is 13 residues long. CDR3 DNA only is kept here, 39 bases in frame from base 1. The junction carries 10 bases between V and J, which are trimmed by 3 bases and 6 bases respectively. As encoded in the germline V gene, CDR1 is SGHTA while CDR2 is FQGNSA.